Presented here are 21 T cell receptor beta chains from one specimen sequenced in a study of OX40 agonist ivuxolimab in advanced cancers. The method was immunoSEQ multiplex PCR; TCRdb's version includes in-frame clones alone and lacks a portion of them. The table records tens of thousands of clones, around four fifths of them present only once. Sample: CD4+ or CD8+ T cells sorted from blood, taken in a trial of the OX40 agonist ivuxolimab. These receptors originate from an adult with an advanced solid tumor such as melanoma, head and neck, liver or kidney cancer.

The J gene is TRBJ2-1, the V gene TRBV19; 7 bases are shared with TRBD1. V gave up 6 bases and J gave up 6 bases; unmatched junction bases: 5. The CDR3 sequence is 13 residues long. CDR1 is LNHDA and CDR2 is SQIVND in the germline V gene (reference sequence). The CDR3 reads CASRQGRGNEQFF. The CDR3 DNA reads TGTGCCAGTAGACAGGGGCGCGGCAATGAGCAGTTCTTC.

V is TRBV18 and J is TRBJ2-2, with 9 bases aligning to TRBD1. The CDR3 totals 15 residues. The germline V gene has CDR1 KGHSH and CDR2 LQKENI. The V and J ends lost 3 bases and 4 bases, in that order; junction bases with no gene match: 3. CDR3 nucleotide sequence: TGTGCCAGCTCACCTTTGGACAGGGGCACCGGGGAGCTGTTTTTT. Translated: CASSPLDRGTGELFF.

The chain carries TRBV7-8 and TRBJ2-1; 7 bases line up with TRBD2. Germline trimming cut 3 bases from V and 3 bases from J; bases unmatched to any gene: 2. The CDR3 contains 14 residues. The germline V gene has CDR1 SGHVS and CDR2 FQNEAQ. Here the CDR3 DNA reads TGTGCCAGCAGCTTTCCGGGGGGCTACAATGAGCAGTTCTTC. It is translated as CASSFPGGYNEQFF.

The V call is TRBV28, the J call TRBJ2-3, with D possibly TRBD2 on 6 matching bases. Looked up from germline, CDR1 is MDHEN and CDR2 is SYDVKM. V lost 3 bases to trimming and J lost 5 bases, with 18 bases between them. The CDR3 length is 16 residues. The CDR3 nucleotides read TGTGCCAGCAGTTTTAATAGCGGTCCGGAGGTAGATACGCAGTATTTT. Translated, it gives CASSFNSGPEVDTQYF. Full variable domain (rest looked up from reference TRBV28 and TRBJ2-3): DVKVTQSSRYLVKRTGEKVFLECVQDMDHENMFWYRQDPGLGLRLIYFSYDVKMKEKGDIPEGYSVSREKKERFSLILESASTNQTSMYLCASSFNSGPEVDTQYFGPGTRLTVL.

This sequence joins TRBV6-4 and TRBJ2-2, with TRBD1 matching 8 bases. With 6 bases clipped from V and 3 bases from J, the junction kept 0 bases outside the gene matches. The CDR3 loop spans 13 amino acids. Germline V lookup: CDR1 MRHNA, CDR2 SNTAGT. In DNA form, the CDR3 reads TGTGCCAGCAGGACAGGGGACACCGGGGAGCTGTTTTTT. Protein product: CASRTGDTGELFF.

This clone came up once. The CDR3 nucleotides are TGTGCCAGCATAAAGGTTCCAGGACTAGCTTCACGAGGGAACAATGAGCAGTTCTTC. Amino acid sequence: CASIKVPGLASRGNNEQFF. The chain couples TRBV27 to TRBJ2-1, with TRBD2 matching 8 bases. Germline-derived CDR1 and CDR2 are MNHEY and SMNVEV (reference sequence). Losses at the gene ends were 7 bases for V and 5 bases for J; bases not matched to a gene: 22. CDR3 length: 19 residues.

This clone was found once. V gene TRBV27 combines with J gene TRBJ2-3, with 8 positions matching TRBD2. The germline V gene has CDR1 MNHEY and CDR2 SMNVEV (reference sequence). Unmatched junction bases numbered 4, after V lost 5 bases and J lost 0 bases. The length of the CDR3 is 15 residues. Written as DNA, the CDR3 is TGTGCCAGCAGTCCGTCTAGCGGGAGCACAGATACGCAGTATTTT. Translated: CASSPSSGSTDTQYF.

This chain joins TRBV19 and TRBJ1-3; TRBD1 might be the D (5 bases). Trimming took off 9 bases at V and 5 bases at J, with 17 bases between the two ends. The CDR3 totals 14 residues. Per the germline V gene, CDR1 is LNHDA and CDR2 is SQIVND (reference sequence). The CDR3 sequence is CASGGGGPRNTIYF. CDR3 bases: TGTGCCAGCGGGGGTGGCGGCCCGAGAAACACCATATATTTT. The full variable domain, in which reference TRBV19 and TRBJ1-3 provide the parts outside the CDR3, is DGGITQSPKYLFRKEGQNVTLSCEQNLNHDAMYWYRQDPGQGLRLIYYSQIVNDFQKGDIAEGYSVSREKKESFPLTVTSAQKNPTAFYLCASGGGGPRNTIYFGEGSWLTVV.

The rearrangement links TRBV27 to TRBJ2-7, with D possibly matching TRBD1 (6 bases). Looked up from germline, CDR1 is MNHEY and CDR2 is SMNVEV (reference sequence). The ends were cut back, 0 bases at V and 7 bases at J, with 10 bases in the middle. The CDR3 runs to 13 residues. CDR3 sequence: CASSLSWGREQYF. In nucleotides, the CDR3 is TGTGCCAGCAGTTTATCGTGGGGGCGGGAGCAGTACTTC.

The rearrangement joins TRBV4-3 to TRBJ2-2; 7 positions match TRBD1. From germline, CDR1 is LGHNA and CDR2 YSLEER. V lost 2 bases and J lost 3; bases outside the gene matches: 6. The CDR3 loop spans 16 amino acids. CDR3 protein: CASSQRQGRDTGELFF. In nucleotides, the CDR3 is TGCGCCAGCAGCCAAAGACAGGGTCGAGACACCGGGGAGCTGTTTTTT.

V usage is TRBV6-5 and J usage is TRBJ2-1, with D tentatively TRBD1 or TRBD2 (6 bases each). The V gene lost 2 bases and the J gene lost 8 bases, with 16 bases spanning the gap. Germline values: CDR1 MNHEY, CDR2 SVGAGI. This CDR3 comprises 15 residues. This chain's CDR3 is CASSYRGGRWDEQFF. The CDR3 coding sequence is TGTGCCAGCAGTTACCGTGGGGGGCGCTGGGATGAGCAGTTCTTC.

The chain joins TRBV10-3 to TRBJ2-7; a weak D match, TRBD1 (5 bases). CDR3 size: 16 residues. Trimming stripped 3 bases from V and 0 bases from J, with 15 bases between. From germline, CDR1 is ENHRY and CDR2 SYGVKD. This chain's CDR3 is CAISEGAAPSSYEQYF. In DNA, the CDR3 is TGTGCCATCAGTGAAGGGGCAGCCCCCAGCTCCTACGAGCAGTACTTC.

The chain links TRBV27 to TRBJ1-5, with D possibly matching TRBD1 (5 bases). The CDR3 runs 15 residues. From germline, CDR1 is MNHEY and CDR2 SMNVEV (reference sequence). The V end lost 6 bases, the J end lost 0 bases, and 12 bases lay between the germline ends. CDR3 in amino acids: CASSLLGGSNQPQHF. The CDR3 DNA follows: TGTGCCAGCAGCCTACTCGGGGGTAGCAATCAGCCCCAGCATTTT.

The rearrangement links TRBV7-9 to TRBJ1-2; a possible D gene is TRBD1 (6 bases). The length of the CDR3 is 14 residues. Germline V CDR1 and CDR2: SEHNR, FQNEAQ (reference sequence). Trimming left V 5 bases short and J 6 bases short, with 16 bases between. CDR3 sequence: CASSPVGGVDGYTF. CDR3 nucleotides: TGTGCCAGCAGCCCTGTGGGGGGCGTTGATGGCTACACCTTC.

V is TRBV6-1 and J is TRBJ1-1; 9 bases are shared with TRBD1. With 10 bases clipped from V and 8 bases from J, the junction kept 8 bases outside the gene matches. Germline V CDR1 and CDR2: MNHNS, SASEGT. This CDR3 has 12 residues. The CDR3 sequence: CATQGTGKEAFF. CDR3 coding DNA: TGTGCCACCCAAGGGACAGGGAAAGAAGCTTTCTTT.

This chain uses TRBV7-3 with TRBJ1-1, with D hard to call. V was clipped by 2 bases and J by 3 bases, with 1 base between them. Germline CDR1 SGHTA, CDR2 FQGTGA. The CDR3 has 11 amino acids. CDR3 nucleotides: TGTGCCAGCAGCTTAGACACTGAAGCTTTCTTT. Residues: CASSLDTEAFF.

This clone was seen only once. The chain uses TRBV7-9 and TRBJ1-4; D uncertain. In germline, CDR1 is SEHNR, CDR2 FQNEAQ (reference sequence). V was pared by 5 bases and J by 0 bases, with 13 bases between. The CDR3 consists of 16 residues. CDR3 nucleotide sequence: TGTGCCAGCAGCCTGGGAGGGAGACCAACTAATGAAAAACTGTTTTTT. Amino acid sequence: CASSLGGRPTNEKLFF.

The chain employs TRBV14 and TRBJ2-7; D is perhaps TRBD1 (6 bases). CDR1 is SGHDN and CDR2 is FVKESK in the germline V gene. The CDR3 length is 13 residues. The V end lost 5 bases, the J end lost 0 bases, and 8 bases lay between the germline ends. The CDR3: CASSDRLSYEQYF. Written as DNA, the CDR3 is TGTGCCAGCAGCGACAGGCTCTCCTACGAGCAGTACTTC. The complete variable domain, with remaining parts taken from reference TRBV14 and TRBJ2-7, reads EAGVTQFPSHSVIEKGQTVTLRCDPISGHDNLYWYRRVMGKEIKFLLHFVKESKQDESGMPNNRFLAERTGGTYSTLKVQPAELEDSGVYFCASSDRLSYEQYFGPGTRLTVT.

CDR3 nucleotides: TGTGCCAGCAGTGCGTCCTCGGGACACCAAAACACTGAAGCTTTCTTT. Its translation: CASSASSGHQNTEAFF. The V call is TRBV6-1, the J call TRBJ1-1, with D perhaps matching TRBD1 (6 bases). Germline CDR1 and CDR2: MNHNS and SASEGT. V dropped 4 bases and J dropped 2 bases, with 17 bases sitting between them. The length of the CDR3 is 16 residues.

This chain links TRBV5-6 with TRBJ1-2; D is possibly TRBD1 (5 bases). V was clipped by 3 bases and J by 2 bases, with 20 bases between them. The CDR3 sequence is 17 residues long. The germline gives CDR1 SGHDT, CDR2 YYEEEE. In nucleotides, the CDR3 is TGTGCCAGCAGCTCCTACGCTAGGGGCATTCAAAACTATGGCTACACCTTC. It yields the protein CASSSYARGIQNYGYTF. Looking up the rest from reference TRBV5-6 and TRBJ1-2 gives the full variable domain: DAGVTQSPTHLIKTRGQQVTLRCSPKSGHDTVSWYQQALGQGPQFIFQYYEEEERQRGNFPDRFSGHQFPNYSSELNVNALLLGDSALYLCASSSYARGIQNYGYTFGSGTRLTVV.

As for this clone: Other DNA sequences in this specimen translate into the identical CDR3. This chain connects TRBV9 to TRBJ2-7, with 9 bases identical to TRBD1. This CDR3 has 14 amino acids. Trimming removed 2 bases from V and 2 bases from J; junction bases left unmatched: 2. The germline CDR1 and CDR2 sequences are SGDLS and YYNGEE. Here the CDR3 DNA reads TGTGCCAGCAGCGTTGGGACAGGGACCTACGAGCAGTACTTC. This gives the protein CASSVGTGTYEQYF.